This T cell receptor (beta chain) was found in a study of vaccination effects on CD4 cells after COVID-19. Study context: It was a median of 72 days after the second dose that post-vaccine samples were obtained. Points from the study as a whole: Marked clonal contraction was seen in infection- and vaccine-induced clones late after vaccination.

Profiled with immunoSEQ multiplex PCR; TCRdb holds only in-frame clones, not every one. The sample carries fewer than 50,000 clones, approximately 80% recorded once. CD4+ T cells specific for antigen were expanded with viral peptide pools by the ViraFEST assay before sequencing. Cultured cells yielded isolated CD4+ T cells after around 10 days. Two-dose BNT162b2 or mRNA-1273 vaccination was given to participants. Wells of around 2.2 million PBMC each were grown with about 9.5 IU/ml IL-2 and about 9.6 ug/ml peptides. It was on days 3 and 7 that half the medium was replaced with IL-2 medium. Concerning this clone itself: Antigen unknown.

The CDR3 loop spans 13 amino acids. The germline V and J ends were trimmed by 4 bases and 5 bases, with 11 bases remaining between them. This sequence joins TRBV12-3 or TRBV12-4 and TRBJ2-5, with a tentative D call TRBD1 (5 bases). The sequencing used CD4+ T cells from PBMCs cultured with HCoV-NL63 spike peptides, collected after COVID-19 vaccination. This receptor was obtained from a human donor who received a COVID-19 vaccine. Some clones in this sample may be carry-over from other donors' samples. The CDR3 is CASSYPSGETQYF. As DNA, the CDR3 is TGTGCCAGCAGTTACCCATCAGGGGAGACCCAGTACTTC.